The sequence of this TCR beta chain was determined in a study of cytomegalovirus exposure and HLA in healthy donors. For this clone: Antigen: not known.

V gave up 3 bases and J gave up 2 bases, with 11 bases separating them. The CDR3 runs to 14 residues. Germline values: CDR1 SGHTA, CDR2 FQGNSA. Findings of the study overall: There were some public TCRs occurring in many donors, but most TCR sequences were rare. Relative to the roughly 700-donor mean, N-insertions were reportedly fewer in an Asian-associated ancestry cluster in a later analysis. The study assumed roughly uniform donor sequencing depth for presence/absence analyses.

The PCR ran on 60 Vbeta and 13 Jbeta primers. The table came from immunoSEQ multiplex PCR; TCRdb's copy has only in-frame clones and leaves some out. The sample holds over 150,000 clones, about four fifths seen once. The TCR sequence derives from a young woman in good health and CMV-seropositive. The specimen was PBMCs. The chain is built from TRBV7-2 and TRBJ2-7; D is undetermined. The chain's CDR3 is CASSFVDWTYEQYF. The CDR3 region has the DNA TGTGCCAGCAGCTTCGTTGACTGGACCTACGAGCAGTACTTC.